The entry below describes one TCR beta chain. What it binds is not known. This sample includes further DNA sequences coding for the same CDR3. The entry originates in a study of CD8+ T cells in alopecia areata. Whole-study findings and limits: More clonal than normal scalp was lesional scalp, particularly alopecia totalis/universalis. The study also sequences resident alphabeta T cells of normal skin in scalp samples.

cDNA prepared by RNA extraction and subsequent reverse transcription served as the template for sequencing. TCRdb keeps only in-frame clones here, not all; method: immunoSEQ multiplex PCR. The sample yields some 160,000 clones, about two thirds seen once. Germline CDR1 is SGHRS and CDR2 is YFSETQ. V was clipped by 0 bases and J by 0 bases; unmatched bases: 5. This CDR3 spans 17 amino acids. Using a FACSAria, the CD4+ and CD8+ T cells were sorted from the PBMCs. The sequence was obtained from a human donor in good health. The specimen was CD8+ T cells sorted from blood. The genes are TRBV5-1 and TRBJ2-1; 8 nucleotides agree with TRBD2. CDR3 sequence (DNA): TGCGCCAGCAGCTTGGGTATAGCGGGGAGCTCCTACAATGAGCAGTTCTTC. Translated: CASSLGIAGSSYNEQFF. Full variable domain (missing parts from reference TRBV5-1 and TRBJ2-1): KAGVTQTPRYLIKTRGQQVTLSCSPISGHRSVSWYQQTPGQGLQFLFEYFSETQRNKGNFPGRFSGRQFSNSRSEMNVSTLELGDSALYLCASSLGIAGSSYNEQFFGPGTRLTVL.